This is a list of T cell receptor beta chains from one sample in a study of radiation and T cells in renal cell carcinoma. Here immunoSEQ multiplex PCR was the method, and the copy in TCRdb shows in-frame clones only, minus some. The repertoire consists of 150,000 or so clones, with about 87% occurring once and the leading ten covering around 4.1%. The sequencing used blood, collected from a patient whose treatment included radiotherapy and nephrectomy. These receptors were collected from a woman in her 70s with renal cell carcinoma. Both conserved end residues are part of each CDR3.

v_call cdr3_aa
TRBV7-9 CASSLLAGAGNEQFF
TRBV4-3 CASSQVRGWMNTEAFF
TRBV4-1 CASSQDTGRRYF
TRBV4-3 CASSQDQAGTNSPLHF
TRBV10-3 CAISESGGRGETQYF
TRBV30 CAWSVQGPYEQYF
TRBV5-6 CASSLRGQVVVGPQHF
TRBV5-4 CASSYPGDSGYGYTF
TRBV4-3 CASSQGQRDQPQHF
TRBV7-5 CARTPETQYF